These 24 T cell receptor beta chains came from one sample sequenced in a study of cytomegalovirus exposure and HLA in healthy donors. PCR involved 60 Vbeta and 13 Jbeta primers. TCRdb's table, derived via immunoSEQ multiplex PCR, lists solely in-frame clones and lacks some. The sample lists approximately 150,000 clones, around 69% occurring once. Input material: PBMCs. The receptors originated from a woman in her twenties or thirties in good health and CMV-seronegative.

The CDR3 nucleotides are TGCGCCAGCAGCTCGATCAACAGGGCGGGGGCCAACGTCCTGACTTTC. Encoded protein: CASSSINRAGANVLTF. The chain links TRBV5-1 to TRBJ2-6, with TRBD1 as a possible D gene (6 bases). V shed 3 bases and J shed 4 bases, with 14 bases lying between them. The CDR3 has 16 amino acids. CDR1 and CDR2 from the germline V gene are SGHRS and YFSETQ.

CDR3 sequence reads: CASSRTVEGVGPQHF. The CDR3, as DNA: TGTGCCAGCAGCCGTACGGTGGAGGGAGTTGGACCCCAGCATTTT. This chain uses TRBV6-5 with TRBJ1-5; D is unclear. Trimming cost V 6 bases and J 10 bases, with 22 bases left between them. CDR1 and CDR2 (germline): MNHEY, SVGAGI. CDR3 length: 15 amino acids.

V usage is TRBV4-1 and J usage is TRBJ1-6; D unresolved. The V and J ends lost 2 bases and 7 bases respectively, with 9 bases between them. The germline V gene encodes CDR1 MGHRA and CDR2 YSYEKL. This CDR3 is 14 amino acids long. CDR3 region: CASSQRELNSPLHF. CDR3 nucleotide sequence: TGCGCCAGCAGCCAAAGAGAACTAAATTCACCCCTCCACTTT.

The chain combines TRBV11-3 with TRBJ2-3; 12 bases align to TRBD2. Germline CDR1 SGHNT, CDR2 YENEEA. J was trimmed by 7 bases and V by 5 bases; bases with no gene match: 13. The CDR3 contains 17 residues. DNA of the CDR3: TGTGCCAGCAGCAAGGGGGCTAGCGGGGGGGCCCCGTATACGCAGTATTTT. This encodes CASSKGASGGAPYTQYF. The variable domain in full, with the rest retrieved from reference TRBV11-3 and TRBJ2-3, is EAGVVQSPRYKIIEKKQPVAFWCNPISGHNTLYWYLQNLGQGPELLIRYENEEAVDDSQLPKDRFSAERLKGVDSTLKIQPAELGDSAVYLCASSKGASGGAPYTQYFGPGTRLTVL.

This chain connects TRBV29-1 to TRBJ1-2; D gene uncertain. Per germline, CDR1 SQVTM and CDR2 ANQGSEA. The CDR3 contains 14 residues. Trimming shortened V by 6 bases and J by 0 bases, and 14 bases separated the two germline ends. The CDR3 spells CSVVTAPANYGYTF. The CDR3 DNA follows: TGCAGCGTCGTAACAGCACCTGCTAACTATGGCTACACCTTC.

CDR3 residues: CASSLGPSSGSYNEQFF. The CDR3 region has the DNA TGCGCCAGCAGCTTGGGCCCATCTAGCGGATCTTACAATGAGCAGTTCTTC. This sequence joins TRBV5-1 and TRBJ2-1; 7 bases align to TRBD2. With V trimmed by 0 bases and J by 4 bases, 10 bases remained unmatched. CDR1 and CDR2 (germline): SGHRS, YFSETQ. The CDR3 has 17 residues.

CDR3 loop: CSVEFASRYTGELFF. As DNA, the CDR3 is TGCAGCGTTGAATTCGCTAGCAGGTACACCGGGGAGCTGTTTTTT. The rearrangement joins TRBV29-1 to TRBJ2-2, with D possibly TRBD2 on 5 matching bases. This CDR3 is built from 15 residues. V lost 2 bases and J 3 bases, leaving 13 bases between the germline ends. Germline CDR1 reads SQVTM; CDR2 reads ANQGSEA.

The V call is TRBV27, the J call TRBJ2-7; perhaps TRBD2 as D (5 bases). The length of the CDR3 is 10 residues. CDR1 MNHEY and CDR2 SMNVEV come from the germline V gene (reference sequence). V lost 8 bases to trimming and J lost 5 bases, with 7 bases between them. CDR3 in DNA: TGTGCCAGCTTCGGGGACGAGCAGTACTTC. Amino acids: CASFGDEQYF.

This clone was seen more than once but under ten times. This chain connects TRBV19 to TRBJ1-1; TRBD1 matches 12 bases. The CDR3 sequence is 15 residues long. The junction had 6 bases not matched to a gene; V was cut back by 3 bases and J by 7 bases. Germline CDR1 is LNHDA and CDR2 is SQIVND (reference sequence). CDR3 nucleotide sequence: TGTGCCAGTAGTATTATGGGGACAGGGGGCCGTGAAGCTTTCTTT. Translation gives CASSIMGTGGREAFF.

The V and J genes are TRBV5-1 and TRBJ2-1; tentatively, D is TRBD1 (6 bases). The V gene lost 4 bases and the J gene lost 6 bases, with 11 bases spanning the gap. Germline V gene lookup returns CDR1 SGHRS and CDR2 YFSETQ. CDR3 length equals 13 residues. The chain's CDR3 is CASSQGTPNEQFF. The DNA for the CDR3 is TGCGCCAGCAGCCAGGGGACCCCCAATGAGCAGTTCTTC.

V is TRBV11-2 and J is TRBJ2-2; perhaps TRBD2 as D (6 bases). Trimming pared 2 bases from V and 3 bases from J, leaving 10 bases between. This CDR3 contains 15 residues. The germline V gene has CDR1 SGHAT and CDR2 FQNNGV. The DNA for the CDR3 is TGTGCCAGCAGCTTAACGGGGGAATACACCGGGGAGCTGTTTTTT. Its protein product is CASSLTGEYTGELFF.

The J gene is TRBJ2-7, the V gene TRBV5-6; 9 nucleotides match TRBD1. Germline CDR1 SGHDT, CDR2 YYEEEE. The junction had 5 bases not matched to a gene; V was cut back by 4 bases and J by 3 bases. CDR3 length: 14 amino acids. The CDR3 bases are TGTGCCAGCAGCGGTCCGGGACAGGGCTACGAGCAGTACTTC. It codes for CASSGPGQGYEQYF.

CDR3 region: CASSTGIEEKLFF. Here the CDR3 DNA reads TGTGCCAGCAGTACAGGGATAGAGGAAAAACTGTTTTTT. The rearrangement joins TRBV6-1 to TRBJ1-4; the D gene is possibly TRBD1 (6 bases). The CDR3 runs to 13 residues. V dropped 5 bases and J dropped 8 bases, with 12 bases sitting between them. Germline CDR1 and CDR2: MNHNS and SASEGT.

This sequence joins TRBV5-8 and TRBJ2-3; D is possibly TRBD1 (6 bases). Germline V gene lookup returns CDR1 SGHTS and CDR2 YDEGEE. CDR3 size: 14 residues. Deletions cut 4 bases from V and 2 bases from J, with 11 bases between. As DNA, the CDR3 is TGTGCCAGCAGCGCTGGACAGTCCACAGATACGCAGTATTTT. Amino acids: CASSAGQSTDTQYF.

This clone has only a few counts. The gene calls are TRBV9 and TRBJ2-2; no clear D. CDR3 length: 13 amino acids. The V gene lost 1 base and the J gene lost 6 bases, with 7 bases spanning the gap. Germline assignment: CDR1 SGDLS and CDR2 YYNGEE. Written as DNA, the CDR3 is TGTGCCAGCAGCGTAATAGAAGCCGGGGAGCTGTTTTTT. Amino acid sequence: CASSVIEAGELFF. The full variable domain, in which reference TRBV9 and TRBJ2-2 provide the parts outside the CDR3, is DSGVTQTPKHLITATGQRVTLRCSPRSGDLSVYWYQQSLDQGLQFLIQYYNGEERAKGNILERFSAQQFPDLHSELNLSSLELGDSALYFCASSVIEAGELFFGEGSRLTVL.

The rearrangement uses TRBV19 and TRBJ1-5; maybe TRBD1 (5 bases). The germline CDR1 and CDR2 sequences are LNHDA and SQIVND (reference sequence). The CDR3 runs 15 residues. Trimming removed 2 bases from V and 4 bases from J, with 12 bases in between. The CDR3 nucleotides read TGTGCCAGTAGTATACTTGCTGGGGGGAATCAGCCCCAGCATTTT. Translating it yields CASSILAGGNQPQHF.

V is TRBV5-1 and J is TRBJ1-3; the D gene is possibly TRBD1 (6 bases). V was shortened by 2 bases and J by 2 bases, with 8 bases between the two germline ends. This CDR3 has 14 amino acids. Germline-derived CDR1 and CDR2 are SGHRS and YFSETQ. DNA of the CDR3: TGCGCCAGCAGCTTTGGGGACACTGGAAACACCATATATTTT. As protein: CASSFGDTGNTIYF.

The gene calls are TRBV2 and TRBJ2-7; 8 bases agree with TRBD2. Germline trimming cut 3 bases from V and 5 bases from J; bases unmatched to any gene: 9. The CDR3 loop spans 15 amino acids. Germline assignment: CDR1 SNHLY and CDR2 FYNNEI. The CDR3 protein is CASSESGLEVDEQYF. DNA of the CDR3: TGTGCCAGCAGTGAGTCGGGACTAGAGGTAGACGAGCAGTACTTC. Full variable domain (missing parts from reference TRBV2 and TRBJ2-7): EPEVTQTPSHQVTQMGQEVILRCVPISNHLYFYWYRQILGQKVEFLVSFYNNEISEKSEIFDDQFSVERPDGSNFTLKIRSTKLEDSAMYFCASSESGLEVDEQYFGPGTRLTVT.

This chain uses TRBV4-2 with TRBJ2-2, with D tentatively TRBD1 (5 bases). The CDR3 is made up of 15 amino acids. CDR1 is LGHNA, CDR2 YNFKEQ, per germline. Trimming left V 0 bases short and J 4 bases short, with 9 bases between. The CDR3 DNA follows: TGTGCCAGCAGCCAAGAAAGCAGGGCCACCGGGGAGCTGTTTTTT. This encodes CASSQESRATGELFF.

The gene calls are TRBV7-9 and TRBJ2-1, with TRBD2 as a possible D gene (7 bases). Trimming cost V 5 bases and J 4 bases, with 18 bases left between them. CDR1 and CDR2 (germline): SEHNR, FQNEAQ (reference sequence). The CDR3 is made up of 16 amino acids. The CDR3 protein is CASSGVGGLIYNEQFF. The CDR3 DNA sequence: TGTGCCAGCAGCGGAGTCGGGGGGCTTATTTACAATGAGCAGTTCTTC.

This clone was seen once. The chain has TRBV5-5 and TRBJ1-3; D is unresolved. CDR3 length: 14 residues. V gave up 4 bases and J gave up 0 bases, with 8 bases separating them. From germline, CDR1 is SGHKS and CDR2 YYEKEE (reference sequence). CDR3 sequence reads: CASSHRSSGNTIYF. In nucleotides, the CDR3 is TGTGCCAGCAGCCATAGGAGCTCTGGAAACACCATATATTTT.

This chain uses TRBV7-9 with TRBJ2-1; 9 bases fit TRBD2. Germline assignment: CDR1 SEHNR and CDR2 FQNEAQ (reference sequence). The CDR3 totals 17 residues. Trimming took 0 bases from V and 7 from J; bases not matched to a gene: 10. The DNA of the CDR3 is TGTGCCAGCAGCTTAGCGGGAGCGGGAGGACCCGATAATGAGCAGTTCTTC. Its translation: CASSLAGAGGPDNEQFF.

The gene calls are TRBV15 and TRBJ1-2, with D unresolved. Trimming shortened V by 0 bases and J by 6 bases, and 11 bases separated the two germline ends. The V gene's germline CDR1 is LNHNV and CDR2 YYDKDF (reference sequence). The CDR3 consists of 14 residues. In DNA form, the CDR3 reads TGTGCCACCAGCAGAGATCAGGTCTCGGATGGCTACACCTTC. Translation gives CATSRDQVSDGYTF.

V usage is TRBV2 and J usage is TRBJ1-5; TRBD1 aligns across 7 bases. The CDR3 is 13 amino acids. Germline V gene data show CDR1 as SNHLY and CDR2 as FYNNEI. V dropped 6 bases and J dropped 8; count of bases not matched to a gene: 7. Written as DNA, the CDR3 is TGTGCCAGCAGCCCGGGACAGAACAAGCCCCAGCATTTT. It is translated as CASSPGQNKPQHF.